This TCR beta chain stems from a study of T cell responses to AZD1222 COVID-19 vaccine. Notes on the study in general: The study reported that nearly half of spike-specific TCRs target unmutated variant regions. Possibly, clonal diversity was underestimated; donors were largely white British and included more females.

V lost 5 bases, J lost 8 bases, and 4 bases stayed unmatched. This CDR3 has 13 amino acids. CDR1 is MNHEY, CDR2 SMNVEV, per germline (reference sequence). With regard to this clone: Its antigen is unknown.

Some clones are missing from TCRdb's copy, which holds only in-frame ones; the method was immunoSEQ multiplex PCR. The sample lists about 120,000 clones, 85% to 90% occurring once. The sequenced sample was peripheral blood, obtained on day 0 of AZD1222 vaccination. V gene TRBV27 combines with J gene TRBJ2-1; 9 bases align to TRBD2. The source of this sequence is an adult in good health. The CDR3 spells CASSGGLAHEQFF. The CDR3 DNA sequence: TGTGCCAGCAGTGGGGGACTAGCCCATGAGCAGTTCTTC.